A selection of T cell receptor beta chains follows, all from one sample in a study of T cell responses to AZD1222 COVID-19 vaccine. Sequenced by immunoSEQ multiplex PCR; TCRdb stores in-frame clones only, minus some. The sample shows approximately 170,000 clones, 70% to 90% of them seen only once. The material sequenced was peripheral blood, taken 28 days after the second AZD1222 dose. The origin of the receptors is an adult who received the AZD1222 COVID-19 vaccine. Both conserved end residues are part of each CDR3. The order of the fields is D gene, J gene, clone size, V gene, CDR3 protein, CDR3 DNA. A D gene is named only where the DNA matches it firmly. Size is omitted from some rows. Given values are once, few, many or a class for expanded clones.

>.|TRBJ1-6|.|TRBV4-2
CASSQEGQTAAHF
TGTGCCAGCAGCCAAGAAGGGCAGACAGCGGCCCACTTT
>TRBD1|TRBJ1-6|.|TRBV7-8
CASLPWTGGEKREAPLHF
TGTGCCAGCCTTCCATGGACAGGGGGCGAAAAAAGGGAGGCACCCCTCCACTTT
>TRBD1|TRBJ1-4|once|TRBV7-9
CASSMQQGTTNEKLFF
TGTGCCAGCAGCATGCAACAGGGGACGACTAATGAAAAACTGTTTTTT
>.|TRBJ1-1|.|TRBV29-1
CSVVRGLATEAFF
TGCAGCGTTGTCCGGGGGCTGGCCACTGAAGCTTTCTTT
>.|TRBJ2-7|.|TRBV5-1
CASSLALDRSYEQYF
TGCGCCAGCAGCTTGGCCTTAGACAGGTCCTACGAGCAGTACTTC
>.|TRBJ2-3|once|TRBV6-4
CASSDSMGSAADTQYF
TGTGCCAGCAGTGACTCAATGGGCTCTGCAGCAGATACGCAGTATTTT
>.|TRBJ1-3|.|TRBV7-2
CASSLRGAGNTIYF
TGTGCCAGCAGCTTAAGAGGGGCCGGAAACACCATATATTTT
>.|TRBJ2-5|.|TRBV6-5
CASRKGQETQYF
TGTGCCAGCAGGAAGGGGCAAGAGACCCAGTACTTC
>TRBD1|TRBJ1-3|.|TRBV7-6
CASSSLTGTGGSGNTIYF
TGTGCCAGCAGCTCCCTGACCGGGACAGGGGGCTCTGGAAACACCATATATTTT
>.|TRBJ1-4|few|TRBV2
CASSLGGATNEKLFF
TGTGCCAGCAGCCTAGGGGGGGCAACTAATGAAAAACTGTTTTTT
>.|TRBJ1-3|.|TRBV19
CASNKEGAGNTIYF
TGTGCCAGTAATAAGGAGGGAGCAGGAAACACCATATATTTT
>TRBD2|TRBJ2-3|.|TRBV4-2
CASSQGGRGGQADTQYF
TGTGCCAGCAGCCAAGGCGGGCGGGGGGGCCAAGCAGATACGCAGTATTTT
>TRBD2|TRBJ2-1|.|TRBV9
CASSVVASGAYNEQFF
TGTGCCAGCAGCGTAGTTGCTAGCGGGGCTTACAATGAGCAGTTCTTC
>.|TRBJ1-1|.|TRBV18
CASSPPLNTEAFF
TGTGCCAGCTCACCACCGTTGAACACTGAAGCTTTCTTT
>TRBD2|TRBJ2-1|.|TRBV4-1
CASSQEEAGGRPYNEQFF
TGCGCCAGCAGCCAAGAGGAAGCGGGGGGGCGCCCCTACAATGAGCAGTTCTTC
>TRBD2|TRBJ2-7|.|TRBV7-9
CASVVAGTYEQYF
TGTGCCAGCGTGGTAGCGGGGACCTACGAGCAGTACTTC
>.|TRBJ1-2|once|TRBV18
CASSPEANYGYTF
TGTGCCAGCTCACCTGAGGCTAACTATGGCTACACCTTC
>.|TRBJ2-3|.|TRBV21-1
CASSKGKGPSTDTQYF
TGTGCCAGCAGCAAAGGGAAAGGGCCAAGCACAGATACGCAGTATTTT
>.|TRBJ2-1|.|TRBV7-6
CASSAGRPDRRYNEQFF
TGTGCCAGCAGCGCAGGAAGACCCGACAGGCGCTACAATGAGCAGTTCTTC
>.|TRBJ1-4|few|TRBV27
CASSLTQGYEKLFF
TGTGCCAGCAGTTTAACGCAGGGGTATGAAAAACTGTTTTTT
>TRBD1|TRBJ1-6|.|TRBV11-2
CASSLAGQGASPLHF
TGTGCCAGCAGCTTAGCGGGACAGGGGGCTTCACCCCTCCACTTT
>TRBD1|TRBJ2-5|.|TRBV10-3
CAISLNRGQETQYF
TGTGCCATCAGCCTAAACAGGGGCCAAGAGACCCAGTACTTC
>.|TRBJ1-5|.|TRBV5-4
CASSPGLGGNQPQHF
TGTGCCAGCAGCCCCGGGCTGGGAGGCAATCAGCCCCAGCATTTT
>.|TRBJ1-1|.|TRBV18
CASSSGDTEAFF
TGTGCCAGCTCTTCGGGGGACACTGAAGCTTTCTTT
>TRBD1|TRBJ2-5|.|TRBV11-2
CASSSDRLQETQYF
TGTGCCAGCAGCTCGGACAGGCTGCAAGAGACCCAGTACTTC
>TRBD2|TRBJ2-3|.|TRBV2
CASRGGGMDTQYF
TGTGCCAGCAGGGGCGGGGGTATGGATACGCAGTATTTT
>.|TRBJ2-7|.|TRBV10-3
CAISLGGYEQYF
TGTGCCATCAGCCTAGGGGGGTACGAGCAGTACTTC
>.|TRBJ2-1|.|TRBV6-1
CASSEAHGGGPLNEQFF
TGTGCCAGCAGTGAAGCGCATGGGGGGGGGCCCCTCAATGAGCAGTTCTTC
>.|TRBJ2-2|few|TRBV6-1
CASSESGRNTGELFF
TGTGCCAGCAGTGAATCGGGCAGAAACACCGGGGAGCTGTTTTTT
>.|TRBJ2-7|.|TRBV5-1
CASASGWGSYEQYF
TGCGCCAGCGCGAGCGGGTGGGGTTCCTACGAGCAGTACTTC
>.|TRBJ2-3|.|TRBV19
CASRSHRGAGTDTQYF
TGTGCCAGCCGTTCCCACCGGGGGGCGGGCACAGATACGCAGTATTTT
>.|TRBJ2-7|.|TRBV7-2
CASSSSWRRRAPYEQYF
TGTGCCAGCAGCTCTAGTTGGAGGCGCAGGGCACCCTACGAGCAGTACTTC
>TRBD1|TRBJ1-1|.|TRBV25-1
CASRGTGLVTEAFF
TGTGCCAGCAGGGGGACAGGACTGGTCACTGAAGCTTTCTTT
>.|TRBJ2-7|.|TRBV5-1
CASSLGTVTYEQYF
TGCGCCAGCAGCTTGGGGACAGTGACCTACGAGCAGTACTTC
>.|TRBJ2-5|.|TRBV15
CATSSGLGVQETQYF
TGTGCCACCAGCAGCGGGCTGGGGGTACAAGAGACCCAGTACTTC
>.|TRBJ2-7|.|TRBV19
CASSPGLGEPYEQYF
TGTGCCAGTAGTCCTGGGCTTGGGGAACCCTACGAGCAGTACTTC
>TRBD1|TRBJ2-2|.|TRBV14
CASSPPRTGWHTGELFF
TGTGCCAGCAGCCCCCCGAGGACAGGGTGGCACACCGGGGAGCTGTTTTTT
>.|TRBJ2-3|once|TRBV27
CASSLSTGLMGNTQYF
TGTGCCAGCAGTTTATCGACTGGACTAATGGGAAATACGCAGTATTTT
>.|TRBJ2-7|.|TRBV4-3
CASSSYTGGYEQYF
TGCGCCAGCAGCTCATATACGGGCGGATACGAGCAGTACTTC
>.|TRBJ2-5|.|TRBV5-1
CASSSGAQETQYF
TGCGCCAGCAGTTCCGGAGCCCAAGAGACCCAGTACTTC
>.|TRBJ1-1|few|TRBV30
CAWTLRGENTEAFF
TGTGCCTGGACCCTACGCGGGGAGAACACTGAAGCTTTCTTT
>.|TRBJ2-3|few|TRBV11-2
CASSPLATQYF
TGTGCCAGCAGCCCCCTAGCGACGCAGTATTTT
>.|TRBJ2-2|.|TRBV7-6
CASYARGALYTGELFF
TGTGCTTCTTACGCCAGGGGGGCTCTCTACACCGGGGAGCTGTTTTTT
>.|TRBJ1-5|.|TRBV30
CALESGPGEPQHF
TGTGCATTGGAGTCAGGGCCAGGAGAGCCCCAGCATTTT
>.|TRBJ1-5|once|TRBV6-5
CASSLLFGNQPQHF
TGTGCCAGCAGTTTGCTGTTTGGCAATCAGCCCCAGCATTTT
>.|TRBJ2-3|.|TRBV10-3
CAISGTLAARDTQYF
TGTGCCATCAGCGGTACCTTAGCGGCCCGAGATACGCAGTATTTT
>TRBD1|TRBJ1-1|once|TRBV6-5
CATDFRTGVREAFF
TGTGCCACGGATTTTCGGACAGGGGTTCGTGAAGCTTTCTTT
>TRBD1|TRBJ1-1|.|TRBV19
CACTGTGMGTEAFF
TGTGCTTGCACCGGGACAGGGATGGGAACTGAAGCTTTCTTT
>.|TRBJ1-2|.|TRBV3-1/TRBV3-2
CASSQEGGYGYTF
TGTGCCAGCAGCCAAGAGGGGGGTTATGGCTACACCTTC
>.|TRBJ2-2|.|TRBV19
CASSTPTPATTTGELFF
TGTGCCAGTAGTACCCCGACCCCCGCAACAACCACCGGGGAGCTGTTTTTT
>.|TRBJ2-7|.|TRBV5-1
CASSLGNTYEQYF
TGCGCCAGCAGCTTGGGGAATACCTACGAGCAGTACTTC
>TRBD2|TRBJ2-7|.|TRBV19
CARRAGNLRHEQYF
TGTGCCAGGCGAGCGGGAAACTTACGCCACGAGCAGTACTTC
>TRBD1|TRBJ2-3|.|TRBV5-4
CASSLVTGANTDTQYF
TGTGCCAGCAGCTTGGTAACAGGGGCGAACACAGATACGCAGTATTTT
>.|TRBJ1-2|.|TRBV4-1
CASSQGIGNGYTF
TGCGCCAGCAGCCAAGGGATAGGGAATGGCTACACCTTC
>TRBD1|TRBJ2-2|.|TRBV2
CASSFQTRGSTGELFF
TGTGCCAGCAGTTTTCAAACCAGGGGGAGCACCGGGGAGCTGTTTTTT
>TRBD1|TRBJ1-1|.|TRBV19
CASSIQGTGSEAFF
TGTGCCAGTAGTATCCAAGGGACAGGGTCTGAAGCTTTCTTT
>TRBD2|TRBJ2-2|once|TRBV29-1
CSAGLAGVRNTGELFF
TGCAGCGCCGGACTAGCGGGGGTCCGAAACACCGGGGAGCTGTTTTTT
>.|TRBJ1-5|.|TRBV4-2
CASSQASGTQPQHF
TGTGCCAGCAGCCAAGCAAGCGGAACACAGCCCCAGCATTTT
>.|TRBJ2-2|.|TRBV7-9
CASSSLNTGELFF
TGTGCCAGCAGCTCCCTGAACACCGGGGAGCTGTTTTTT